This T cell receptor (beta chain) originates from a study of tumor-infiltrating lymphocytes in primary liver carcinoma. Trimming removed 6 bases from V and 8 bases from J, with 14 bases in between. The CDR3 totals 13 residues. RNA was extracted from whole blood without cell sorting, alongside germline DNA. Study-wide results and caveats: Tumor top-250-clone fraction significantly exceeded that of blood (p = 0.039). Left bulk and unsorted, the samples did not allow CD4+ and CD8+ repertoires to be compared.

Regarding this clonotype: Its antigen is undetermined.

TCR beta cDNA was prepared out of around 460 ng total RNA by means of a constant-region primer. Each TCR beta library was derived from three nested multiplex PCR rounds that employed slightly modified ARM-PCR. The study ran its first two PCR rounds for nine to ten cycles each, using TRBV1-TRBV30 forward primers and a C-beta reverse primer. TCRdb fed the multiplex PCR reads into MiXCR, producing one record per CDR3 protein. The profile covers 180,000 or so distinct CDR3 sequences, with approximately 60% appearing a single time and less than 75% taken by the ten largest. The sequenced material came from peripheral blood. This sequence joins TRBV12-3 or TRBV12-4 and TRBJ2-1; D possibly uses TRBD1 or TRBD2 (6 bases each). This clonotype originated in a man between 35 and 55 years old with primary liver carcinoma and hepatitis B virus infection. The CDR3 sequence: CASSPGAGDEQFF. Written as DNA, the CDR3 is TGTGCCAGCAGCCCGGGGGCAGGGGATGAGCAGTTCTTC.